The 25 T cell receptor beta chains below all came from one sample that was sequenced in a study of OX40 agonist ivuxolimab in advanced cancers. TCRdb's copy holds only in-frame clones and misses some; the assay was immunoSEQ multiplex PCR. The repertoire holds about 47,000 clones, roughly four fifths seen once, with 1.5% to 2% in the top ten. The sample here was CD4+ or CD8+ T cells sorted from blood, taken in a trial of the OX40 agonist ivuxolimab. These receptors were obtained from an adult with an advanced solid tumor such as melanoma, head and neck, liver or kidney cancer.

The chain recombines TRBV5-1 with TRBJ2-2, with a tentative D call TRBD2 (5 bases). The V and J ends lost 2 bases and 5 bases respectively, with 10 bases between them. Germline CDR1 SGHRS, CDR2 YFSETQ. The CDR3 sequence is 14 residues long. The CDR3 region is CASSLLRETGELFF. DNA of the CDR3: TGCGCCAGCAGCTTATTGAGGGAAACCGGGGAGCTGTTTTTT.

The chain uses TRBV4-1 and TRBJ2-1, with 13 bases lining up with TRBD2. Germline CDR1 and CDR2: MGHRA and YSYEKL. V lost 4 bases, J lost 10 bases, and 7 bases stayed unmatched. The CDR3 spans 15 residues. The CDR3 nucleotides read TGCGCCAGCAGCCTACTGGGACTAGCGGGAAAGGAGCAGTTCTTC. This sequence encodes CASSLLGLAGKEQFF.

V is TRBV6-5 and J is TRBJ2-3, with 8 nucleotides matching TRBD1. The V gene's germline CDR1 is MNHEY and CDR2 SVGAGI. After removal of 0 bases from V and 4 bases from J, the junction contained 6 bases not matched to a gene. This CDR3 is 16 amino acids long. CDR3 DNA sequence: TGTGCCAGCAGTTACTCCTGGGACAGGTCAGCAGATACGCAGTATTTT. It codes for CASSYSWDRSADTQYF.

This clone has a handful of counts. The V and J genes are TRBV28 and TRBJ2-7; D remains unclear. Germline CDR1 is MDHEN and CDR2 is SYDVKM. The CDR3 has 14 residues. V was shortened by 3 bases and J by 5 bases, with 14 bases between the two germline ends. The CDR3 nucleotides read TGTGCCAGCAGTTTTGGTTCCATGGCGGACGAGCAGTACTTC. Translation gives CASSFGSMADEQYF.

The chain employs TRBV5-4 and TRBJ2-5; D is unresolved. The CDR3 runs 12 residues. V was trimmed by 9 bases and J by 4 bases, leaving 13 bases between them. The V gene's germline CDR1 is SGHNT and CDR2 YYREEE (reference sequence). CDR3 DNA sequence: TGTGCCACAACAAGGATGGGAGAGACCCAGTACTTC. The encoded protein is CATTRMGETQYF.

This rearrangement joins TRBV7-8 to TRBJ2-2; D ambiguous. This CDR3 has 13 residues. V was pared by 2 bases and J by 7 bases, with 8 bases between. The germline gives CDR1 SGHVS, CDR2 FQNEAQ. The CDR3 DNA reads as TGTGCCAGCAGCTTAACGTCTGGCGGGGAGCTGTTTTTT. Amino acid sequence: CASSLTSGGELFF.

The CDR3 protein is CASSLAGDIYNEQFF. As DNA, the CDR3 is TGTGCCAGCAGCCTAGCGGGAGACATATACAATGAGCAGTTCTTC. V is TRBV6-1 and J is TRBJ2-1, with 10 bases fitting TRBD2. The J segment lost 4 bases and the V segment lost 6 bases, leaving 6 bases of the junction unmatched. The CDR3 totals 15 residues. Germline V gene sequence: CDR1 MNHNS, CDR2 SASEGT.

The chain links TRBV27 to TRBJ1-4; 7 positions agree with TRBD1. J lost 6 bases, V lost 7 bases, and 5 bases had no gene match. From germline, CDR1 is MNHEY and CDR2 SMNVEV (reference sequence). The CDR3 is 13 residues long. CDR3 sequence (DNA): TGTGCCAGCATGGGGACAGTTGATGAAAAACTGTTTTTT. Protein sequence: CASMGTVDEKLFF.

J is TRBJ1-5 and V is TRBV28; the D is unclear. The CDR3 is made up of 12 amino acids. The V end lost 1 base, the J end lost 5 bases, and 3 bases lay between the germline ends. Germline values: CDR1 MDHEN, CDR2 SYDVKM. CDR3 bases: TGTGCCAGCAGTTTATTAGATCAGCCCCAGCATTTT. Translating it yields CASSLLDQPQHF.

The chain links TRBV29-1 to TRBJ2-7; possibly TRBD1 for D (5 bases). Germline values: CDR1 SQVTM, CDR2 ANQGSEA. V lost 5 bases and J lost 4, with 12 bases in between. This CDR3 is built from 12 residues. CDR3 nucleotides: TGCAGCGTTCGTAGGGGCCGATACGAGCAGTACTTC. Protein sequence: CSVRRGRYEQYF.

V and J are TRBV6-6 and TRBJ2-7; D call uncertain. In germline, CDR1 is MNHNY, CDR2 SVGAGI (reference sequence). V gave up 4 bases and J gave up 0 bases, with 10 bases separating them. This CDR3 has 14 amino acids. The CDR3 DNA reads TGTGCCAGCAGTTCCCCCGTGAGCTCCTACGAGCAGTACTTC. Translation gives CASSSPVSSYEQYF.

The rearrangement uses TRBV9 and TRBJ2-1, with D maybe TRBD2 (5 bases). Trimming cost V 4 bases and J 8 bases, with 16 bases left between them. CDR1 and CDR2 (germline): SGDLS, YYNGEE. The CDR3 spans 14 residues. CDR3 sequence reads: CASSPRATSDEQFF. DNA for the CDR3: TGTGCCAGCAGCCCGAGGGCTACCTCGGATGAGCAGTTCTTC.

This rearrangement joins TRBV2 to TRBJ2-5; 10 bases match TRBD2. After removal of 2 bases from V and 4 bases from J, the junction contained 7 bases not matched to a gene. The CDR3 contains 16 residues. Germline values: CDR1 SNHLY, CDR2 FYNNEI. The CDR3 sequence: CASSERSGRASETQYF. In DNA, the CDR3 is TGTGCCAGCAGTGAAAGGAGCGGGAGGGCCTCAGAGACCCAGTACTTC.

The V gene is TRBV7-8, the J gene TRBJ1-2, with unresolved D. V lost 3 bases and J 2 bases, leaving 13 bases between the germline ends. The CDR3 has 15 residues. CDR1 is SGHVS and CDR2 is FQNEAQ in the germline V gene. CDR3 coding DNA: TGTGCCAGCAGCTTGACCGCTGCTGGGAACTATGGCTACACCTTC. Amino acid sequence: CASSLTAAGNYGYTF.

V usage is TRBV14 and J usage is TRBJ2-5; D is undetermined. This CDR3 contains 13 residues. Germline CDR1 reads SGHDN; CDR2 reads FVKESK. The germline V and J ends were trimmed by 0 bases and 2 bases, with 4 bases remaining between them. CDR3 sequence (DNA): TGTGCCAGCAGCCAAGAGAATCAAGAGACCCAGTACTTC. This sequence encodes CASSQENQETQYF.

V gene TRBV7-2 combines with J gene TRBJ1-2; 8 bases align to TRBD1. The CDR3 runs to 15 residues. The V gene's germline CDR1 is SGHTA and CDR2 FQGNSA. J gave up 7 bases and V 0 bases, and 7 bases lay outside the gene matches. CDR3 DNA: TGTGCCAGCAGCTTAGCGGGCAGGGGGCAAAGTGGCTACACCTTC. Encoded protein: CASSLAGRGQSGYTF. Full variable domain (remainder filled in from reference TRBV7-2 and TRBJ1-2): GAGVSQSPSNKVTEKGKDVELRCDPISGHTALYWYRQSLGQGLEFLIYFQGNSAPDKSGLPSDRFSAERTGGSVSTLTIQRTQQEDSAVYLCASSLAGRGQSGYTFGSGTRLTVV.

The V and J genes are TRBV27 and TRBJ2-7, with 10 bases matching TRBD1. Per germline, CDR1 MNHEY and CDR2 SMNVEV (reference sequence). The CDR3 is 17 residues long. Losses at the gene ends were 10 bases for V and 5 bases for J; bases not matched to a gene: 20. Written as DNA, the CDR3 is TGTGCCACCCATCGGGGACAGGGGATATATTACGCAAACGAGCAGTACTTC. Amino acid sequence: CATHRGQGIYYANEQYF.

The V gene is TRBV10-1, the J gene TRBJ2-1, with TRBD2 as a possible D gene (7 bases). CDR3 length: 14 amino acids. The germline V gene has CDR1 WNHNN and CDR2 SYGVQD (reference sequence). With 9 bases removed from V and 5 bases from J, the gap between germline ends came to 17 bases. For the CDR3, the DNA is TGCGCCAGGGGGGGGGCAATCCTAAACAATGAGCAGTTCTTC. Its translation: CARGGAILNNEQFF.

The rearrangement uses TRBV27 and TRBJ1-4; a possible D gene is TRBD1 (6 bases). The V end was cut by 4 bases, the J end by 3 bases, with 12 bases between. Germline V lookup: CDR1 MNHEY, CDR2 SMNVEV (reference sequence). The CDR3 totals 15 residues. Here the CDR3 reads CASSSPGAPNEKLFF. The CDR3 DNA is TGTGCCAGCAGTTCCCCAGGGGCTCCTAATGAAAAACTGTTTTTT. The full variable domain, in which reference TRBV27 and TRBJ1-4 provide the parts outside the CDR3, is EAQVTQNPRYLITVTGKKLTVTCSQNMNHEYMSWYRQDPGLGLRQIYYSMNVEVTDKGDVPEGYKVSRKEKRNFPLILESPSPNQTSLYFCASSSPGAPNEKLFFGSGTQLSVL.

There are a few counts of this clone. This sequence joins TRBV5-8 and TRBJ2-7, with 9 bases lining up with TRBD1. Germline trimming cut 1 base from V and 3 bases from J; bases unmatched to any gene: 2. The V gene's germline CDR1 is SGHTS and CDR2 YDEGEE. The CDR3 has 14 amino acids. CDR3 in amino acids: CASSLTGGIYEQYF. CDR3 nucleotide sequence: TGTGCCAGCAGCTTGACAGGGGGCATCTACGAGCAGTACTTC. Supplemented by reference TRBV5-8 and TRBJ2-7, the full variable domain reads EAGVTQSPTHLIKTRGQQATLRCSPISGHTSVYWYQQALGLGLQFLLWYDEGEERNRGNFPPRFSGRQFPNYSSELNVNALELEDSALYLCASSLTGGIYEQYFGPGTRLTVT.

The chain uses TRBV6-5 and TRBJ1-1, with D perhaps matching TRBD1 (6 bases). The V gene lost 5 bases and the J gene lost 1 base, with 11 bases spanning the gap. CDR1 is MNHEY and CDR2 is SVGAGI in the germline V gene. The CDR3 is 14 residues long. CDR3 bases: TGTGCCAGCAGTGCAAGGGGGGAGAACACTGAAGCTTTCTTT. Translation: CASSARGENTEAFF.

This chain links TRBV28 with TRBJ2-1; 9 bases are a match to TRBD2. CDR3 length equals 20 residues. J gave up 1 base and V 3 bases, and 16 bases lay outside the gene matches. The germline V gene has CDR1 MDHEN and CDR2 SYDVKM. The CDR3 region has the DNA TGTGCCAGCAGTTTTTTATTTTCCTCGGCGGGAGGGACATCCTACAATGAGCAGTTCTTC. Translation: CASSFLFSSAGGTSYNEQFF.

The gene calls are TRBV5-1 and TRBJ2-7, with D perhaps TRBD2 (5 bases). Trimming shortened V by 0 bases and J by 5 bases, and 9 bases separated the two germline ends. This CDR3 is 13 amino acids long. Germline CDR1 is SGHRS and CDR2 is YFSETQ. CDR3 residues: CASSLATGNEQYF. For the CDR3, the DNA is TGCGCCAGCAGCTTGGCAACGGGGAACGAGCAGTACTTC.

This chain joins TRBV2 and TRBJ2-1; D ambiguous. The germline V gene encodes CDR1 SNHLY and CDR2 FYNNEI. Trimming took 8 bases from V and 3 from J, leaving 5 bases between them. The CDR3 runs to 11 residues. The CDR3 nucleotides are TGTGCCAGCTCAGGCTACAATGAGCAGTTCTTC. Amino acid sequence: CASSGYNEQFF.

This clone was observed a single time. The chain is built from TRBV19 and TRBJ2-1; perhaps TRBD1 as D (5 bases). Germline V gives CDR1 LNHDA, CDR2 SQIVND (reference sequence). With 3 bases removed from V and 6 bases from J, the gap between germline ends came to 12 bases. This CDR3 spans 14 amino acids. The DNA for the CDR3 is TGTGCCAGTAGTATCCCAAGCAGGGTCAATGAGCAGTTCTTC. Translation gives CASSIPSRVNEQFF.